This TCR beta chain was captured in a study of cytomegalovirus exposure and HLA in healthy donors. Whole-study results and caveats: Being productive about 87% or about 30% of the time was typical of most TCR beta V segments in an earlier analysis. Solely CMV serostatus was available to characterize immune exposure. Rarity marked most TCR sequences, yet some public TCRs occurred in many donors. According to a later analysis, donors in an Asian-associated ancestry cluster reportedly had fewer N-insertions than the approximately 670-donor mean.

13 Jbeta primers and 60 Vbeta primers were used for the PCR. Method: immunoSEQ multiplex PCR; TCRdb's copy keeps in-frame clones and lacks some. The data show around 130,000 clones, with about 83% seen just once and less than 1.5% held by the top ten. The CDR3 sequence is 15 residues long. Trimming stripped 4 bases from V and 3 bases from J, with 15 bases between. Germline V lookup: CDR1 KGHSH, CDR2 LQKENI. As concerns this clone: Its antigen is undetermined.

The chain links TRBV18 to TRBJ1-2, with a tentative D call TRBD1 (5 bases). Sequencing was carried out using PBMCs. The TCR originated in a girl between 2 and 10 years old in good health and CMV-seronegative. CDR3 sequence (DNA): TGTGCCAGCTCACTATCGGTATCACAGGACTATGGCTACACCTTC. Protein sequence: CASSLSVSQDYGYTF.